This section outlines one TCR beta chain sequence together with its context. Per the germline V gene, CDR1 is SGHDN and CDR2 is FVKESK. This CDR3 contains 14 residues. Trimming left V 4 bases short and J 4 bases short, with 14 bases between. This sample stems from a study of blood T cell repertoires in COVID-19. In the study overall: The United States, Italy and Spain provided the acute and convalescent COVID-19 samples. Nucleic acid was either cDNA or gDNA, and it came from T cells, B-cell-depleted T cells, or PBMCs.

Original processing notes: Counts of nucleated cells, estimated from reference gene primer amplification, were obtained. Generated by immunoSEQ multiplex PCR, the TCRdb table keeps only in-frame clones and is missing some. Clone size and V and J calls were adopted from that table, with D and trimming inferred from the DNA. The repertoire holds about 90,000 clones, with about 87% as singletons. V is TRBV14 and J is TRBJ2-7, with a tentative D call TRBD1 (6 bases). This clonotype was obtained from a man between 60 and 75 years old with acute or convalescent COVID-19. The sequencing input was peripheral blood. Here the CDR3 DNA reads TGTGCCAGCAGCCTTACAGGGTTTCGGTACGAGCAGTACTTC. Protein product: CASSLTGFRYEQYF.